This record covers a single TCR beta chain. This receptor's antigen is unknown. No much larger clonotype is one base removed from it; base qualities were not supplied. The instrument given in TCRdb is Illumina NovaSeq 6000. Using 5'RACE with constant-segment primers, TCRalpha and TCRbeta cDNA libraries were constructed, with sample barcodes and unique molecular identifiers added in the process. RNA was extracted from every sample with Trizol reagent. Libraries were amplified in two PCR steps, with a second sample barcode and Illumina TruSeq adapters added in the second step. Sequencing of libraries was performed on an Illumina NovaSeq with 2 x 150 bp paired-end reads. The paper's data handling went like this. Reads were demultiplexed and collapsed into UMI-guided consensus sequences with migec v1.2.7. Using mixcr v2.1.11, UMI consensuses were aligned to TRA and TRB V and J templates and then assembled into clonotypes. A clonotype was counted as expanded or contracted only if both edgeR and NoisET called the change significant, with noise models trained on biological replicates. For edgeR calls, the cutoffs were a false discovery rate-adjusted p below 0.01 and a log2 fold-change threshold of 1. As an exploratory analysis of dynamics, max-normalized trajectories of the 1000 most abundant clonotypes were examined with PCA combined with hierarchical clustering. Separately sequenced CD4+ and CD8+ repertoires were used to assign a CD4 or CD8 phenotype to each responding clone. The public reads were quality trimmed at Q25 with fastp and then assembled into clones with MiXCR by TCRdb, keeping productive beta chains. CDR3 protein duplicates are merged, each entry listing the most common genes and DNA. TCRdb's processing, not the authors', yielded these V and J calls. The sample table lists under 200,000 distinct CDR3 sequences, roughly 28% of them with a count of one. In total, the top ten clones hold 12% of the sample.

Via the germline V gene (reference sequence), CDR1 is SGHNT and CDR2 YYREEE. Trimmed from V: 1 base; trimmed from J: 6 bases; junction bases lacking a gene match: 12. The CDR3 spans 19 residues, from the cysteine through the phenylalanine. The DNA shown is the 57-base CDR3, in frame from base 1. This entry comes from a study of T-cell memory formation after mild COVID-19 (dated by TCRdb to 2020 to 2022). Context from the whole study: TCR sequence clusters from the two donors were largely donor specific. Longitudinal TCRalpha and TCRbeta repertoire sequencing tracked T-cell clones expanding and contracting after mild COVID-19 in a couple of donors. The cohort was made up of two young adult volunteers, one female and one male, who were previously healthy. General findings and caveats noted by the study authors: Contracting CD4+ clones appeared mostly in the CM and EM memory subsets, whereas CD8+ clones were enriched in EMRA. Some responding clones were detected in pre-infection memory, suggesting pre-existing cross-reactive memory T cells joined the SARS-CoV-2 response. The study included only a couple of mild cases, and larger cohorts that include severe cases with pre-infection samples were judged to be necessary. From day 15 to 85, contracting clones showed balanced CD4/CD8 phenotypes, whereas a second wave of clones that expanded from day 15 to 37 leaned towards CD4+. The second-wave clones that peaked on day 37 were not confirmed to be SARS-CoV-2 specific.

Ficoll-Paque density gradient centrifugation was the method used to isolate PBMCs. The sequence was obtained from an adult woman who had mild COVID-19 (a few samples of this study predate the infection). The sample titles of this study are shuffled in the database, so cell type and time point are left out; the donor was told from shared clones. Sequencing used PBMCs or a T cell subset sorted from them (not recorded which). The chain employs TRBV5-4 and TRBJ2-2; TRBD2 lines up with 13 middle nucleotides. The nucleotides are TGTGCCAGCAGCTTGACGCCGGGGAGTACTAGCGGGGGGGCCGGGGAGCTGTTTTTT. This yields the protein CASSLTPGSTSGGAGELFF.